The T cell receptor (beta chain) under discussion was sequenced for a study of blood T cell repertoires in COVID-19. V was pared by 1 base and J by 4 bases, with 7 bases of the junction left unmatched. This CDR3 spans 16 amino acids. In germline, CDR1 is SGHRS, CDR2 YFSETQ. TCRdb's table, derived via immunoSEQ multiplex PCR, lists solely in-frame clones and lacks some. The sample comprises 290,000 or so clones, almost 85% of which are singletons, and approximately 5% rests with the top ten. The receptor was isolated from a man aged 50-60 years with active or convalescent COVID-19. The sequenced sample was peripheral blood. The chain links TRBV5-1 to TRBJ2-5; 10 nucleotides agree with TRBD2. CDR3 bases: TGCGCCAGCAGCTTGAGGACTAGCGGAGCCGGAGAGACCCAGTACTTC. This codes for CASSLRTSGAGETQYF.